Following are 8 T cell receptor beta chains from one sample sequenced in a study of post-analysis software for immune sequencing data (dated by TCRdb to between 2014 and 2017). Study-level results and caveats: A handful of TRBV segments, including TRBV5-6, TRBV5-1 and TRBV20-1, were significantly more frequent in patients than controls.

The method behind the library was PCR. Instrument on record: Illumina HiSeq 2500. To reduce PCR and sequencing biases, unique molecular identifiers were incorporated into the TCR beta cDNA libraries. TCRdb's own reprocessing of the public reads used fastp at Q25 and MiXCR and kept productive beta chains. For every CDR3 protein sequence, its rows merge into one entry that carries the most common genes and DNA. In all, the sample holds around 440,000 distinct CDR3 sequences, and around 40% of those were seen once. The ten largest clones capture around 10% of the sample. No cognate antigen is known for these TCRs. Specimen: blood. The receptors were sampled from a girl between 5 and 17 years old with multiple sclerosis.

This clonotype was picked up a small number of times. V and J are TRBV5-1 and TRBJ1-2, with D uncertain. CDR1 SGHRS and CDR2 YFSETQ come from the germline V gene. Deletions cut 6 bases from V and 6 bases from J, with 15 bases between. The CDR3 loop spans 13 amino acids. Here the CDR3 DNA reads TGCGCCAGCAAGGAGTTTACCCGAGATGGCTACACCTTC. The encoded protein is CASKEFTRDGYTF.

This clonotype has more than one count but fewer than ten. The rearrangement joins TRBV27 to TRBJ1-2; D call uncertain. Germline V gene lookup returns CDR1 MNHEY and CDR2 SMNVEV (reference sequence). CDR3 length: 14 residues. V was clipped by 5 bases and J by 0 bases, with 10 bases between them. The CDR3 here is CASSRGPSNYGYTF. The CDR3 DNA follows: TGTGCCAGCAGTCGAGGACCTTCTAACTATGGCTACACCTTC.

This clonotype was found a few times. The rearrangement links TRBV24-1 to TRBJ2-1; D not certain. CDR1 and CDR2 from the germline V gene are KGHDR and SFDVKD. This CDR3 region has 16 residues. The V gene lost 4 bases and the J gene lost 8 bases, with 20 bases spanning the gap. The CDR3: CATSETGVNGRDEQFF. The CDR3 bases are TGTGCCACCAGTGAAACGGGTGTAAATGGTCGAGATGAGCAGTTCTTC.

This clonotype turned up a few times. The chain links TRBV20-1 to TRBJ2-1; no firm D call. The CDR3 is 15 residues long. Germline CDR1 DFQATT, CDR2 SNEGSKA (reference sequence). V gave up 6 bases and J gave up 3 bases, with 18 bases separating them. The CDR3 DNA reads as TGCAGTGCCCCAAAGGCGGCGGCAATCTACAATGAGCAGTTCTTC. The encoded protein is CSAPKAAAIYNEQFF.

The rearrangement uses TRBV6-1 and TRBJ1-6; 10 bases agree with TRBD1. This CDR3 region has 15 residues. The J segment lost 10 bases and the V segment lost 7 bases, leaving 10 bases of the junction unmatched. Germline CDR1 is MNHNS and CDR2 is SASEGT. This chain's CDR3 is CASNQAGQGISPLHF. For the CDR3, the DNA is TGTGCCAGCAACCAGGCGGGACAGGGGATATCACCCCTCCACTTT.

In its sample, this clonotype was seen a few times. The rearrangement joins TRBV5-1 to TRBJ2-1, with unresolved D. The assigned J gene may be wrong: the sequence end matches TRBJ2-7 better. Germline lookup yields CDR1 SGHRS and CDR2 YFSETQ. This CDR3 has 14 amino acids. The CDR3 spells CASSDGRSYNEQYF. DNA for the CDR3: TGCGCCAGCAGCGACGGCCGGTCCTACAATGAGCAGTACTTC.

This chain joins TRBV7-3 and TRBJ1-2; unclear D gene. Germline V gene lookup returns CDR1 SGHTA and CDR2 FQGTGA. Trimming shortened V by 2 bases and J by 2 bases, and 12 bases separated the two germline ends. This CDR3 contains 15 residues. CDR3 nucleotides: TGTGCCAGCAGCTTATTGAGGTCGCAGAACTATGGCTACACCTTC. Protein: CASSLLRSQNYGYTF.

This clonotype was detected many times. The chain couples TRBV9 to TRBJ1-6; possibly TRBD1 for D (5 bases). Per germline, CDR1 SGDLS and CDR2 YYNGEE. V was clipped by 4 bases and J by 7 bases, with 24 bases between them. The CDR3 is 18 amino acids. CDR3 sequence reads: CASSPQHGTGTENSPLHF. The CDR3 coding sequence is TGTGCCAGCAGCCCCCAGCATGGAACCGGGACGGAGAATTCACCCCTCCACTTT.